This T cell receptor beta chain was found in a study of cytomegalovirus exposure and HLA in healthy donors. Background on the study: An early release of data contained approximately 85 million unique TCRs, which came from HLA-typed donors.

V lost 0 bases, J lost 3 bases, and 7 bases stayed unmatched. Germline V CDR1 and CDR2: SGDLS, YYNGEE. The CDR3 spans 16 residues. A multiplex PCR was run with 60 Vbeta primers and 13 Jbeta primers. Sequenced by immunoSEQ multiplex PCR; TCRdb stores in-frame clones only, minus some. There are fewer than 250,000 clones in the sample; 60% to 80% occur only once, and roughly 2% lies in the top ten. The J gene is TRBJ2-5, the V gene TRBV9; 8 nucleotides agree with TRBD1. The sequencing input was PBMCs. The sequence was collected from a woman younger than 45 in good health and CMV-seronegative. CDR3 sequence (DNA): TGTGCCAGCAGCGTAGTGCCCAGGGGGCCGGAAGAGACCCAGTACTTC. It translates to CASSVVPRGPEETQYF.